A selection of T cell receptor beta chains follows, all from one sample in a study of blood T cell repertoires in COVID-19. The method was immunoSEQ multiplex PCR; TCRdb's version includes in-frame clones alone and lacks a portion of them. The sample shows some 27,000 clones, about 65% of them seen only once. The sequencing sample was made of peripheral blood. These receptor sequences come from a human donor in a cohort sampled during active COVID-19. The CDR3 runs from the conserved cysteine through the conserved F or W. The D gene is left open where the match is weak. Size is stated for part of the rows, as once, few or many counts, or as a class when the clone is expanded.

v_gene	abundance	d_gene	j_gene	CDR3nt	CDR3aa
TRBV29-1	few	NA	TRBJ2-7	TGCAGCGTTGTAAAGGGGTACCCCTACGAGCAGTACTTC	CSVVKGYPYEQYF
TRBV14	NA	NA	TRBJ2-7	TGTGCCAGCAGCCAAGTCGACAGTATCGAGCAGTACTTC	CASSQVDSIEQYF
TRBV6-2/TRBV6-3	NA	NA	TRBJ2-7	TGTGCCAGCAGTTACCCAGGACAGTCCTACGAGCAGTACTTC	CASSYPGQSYEQYF
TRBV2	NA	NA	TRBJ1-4	TGTGCCAGCAGTGAAGGCAGGGGCGATGAAAAACTGTTTTTT	CASSEGRGDEKLFF
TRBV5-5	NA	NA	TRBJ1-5	TGTGCCAGCAGTTCCTCGGTTCTTAGCAATCAGCCCCAGCATTTT	CASSSSVLSNQPQHF
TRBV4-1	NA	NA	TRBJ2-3	TGCGCCAGCAGCCAAGACTGGGGGGAGGATGCAGATACGCAGTATTTT	CASSQDWGEDADTQYF
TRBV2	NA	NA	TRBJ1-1	TGTGCCAGCAGTGGGCAGGGAGGCATGAACACTGAAGCTTTCTTT	CASSGQGGMNTEAFF
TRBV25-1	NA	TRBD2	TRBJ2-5	TGTGCCAGCAGTAGGGGACTAGGGGAGACCCAGTACTTC	CASSRGLGETQYF
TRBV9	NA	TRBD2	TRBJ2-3	TGTGCCAGCAGCGTAGGTTTTAGCGGGAGTGATACGCAGTATTTT	CASSVGFSGSDTQYF
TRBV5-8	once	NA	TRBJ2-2	TGTGCCAGCAGCAGGACAGTGGATAACACCGGGGAGCTGTTTTTT	CASSRTVDNTGELFF
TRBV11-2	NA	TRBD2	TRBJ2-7	TGTGCCAGCAGCTGGGGGACTAGCGGCTACGAGCAGTACTTC	CASSWGTSGYEQYF
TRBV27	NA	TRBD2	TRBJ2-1	TGTGCCAGCAGTTTAGGGACTAGCAGTGAGCAGTTCTTC	CASSLGTSSEQFF
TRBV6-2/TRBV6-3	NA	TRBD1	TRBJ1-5	TGTGCCAGCAGCTGGACAGGGGAAGGCAATCAGCCCCAGCATTTT	CASSWTGEGNQPQHF
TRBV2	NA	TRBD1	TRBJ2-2	TGTGCCAGCAGTCGGGGACAGCTCACCGGGGAGCTGTTTTTT	CASSRGQLTGELFF
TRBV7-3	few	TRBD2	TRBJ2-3	TGTGCCAGCAGCTTAAGGATGCTAGCGGGAGATACGCAGTATTTT	CASSLRMLAGDTQYF
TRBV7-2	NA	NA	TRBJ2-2	TGTGCCAGCAGCTTATCCAGCGCGAACACCGGGGAGCTGTTTTTT	CASSLSSANTGELFF
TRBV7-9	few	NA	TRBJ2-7	TGTGCCAGCAGCTCCGGACTCACCTACGAGCAGTACTTC	CASSSGLTYEQYF
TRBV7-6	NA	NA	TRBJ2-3	TGTGCCAGCAGCTTAGAGGTCGGGGGGCTAAGCGATACGCAGTATTTT	CASSLEVGGLSDTQYF
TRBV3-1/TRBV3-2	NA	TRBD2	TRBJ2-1	TGTGCCAGCAGCCGCCTGCGGGGGGAGCAGTTCTTC	CASSRLRGEQFF